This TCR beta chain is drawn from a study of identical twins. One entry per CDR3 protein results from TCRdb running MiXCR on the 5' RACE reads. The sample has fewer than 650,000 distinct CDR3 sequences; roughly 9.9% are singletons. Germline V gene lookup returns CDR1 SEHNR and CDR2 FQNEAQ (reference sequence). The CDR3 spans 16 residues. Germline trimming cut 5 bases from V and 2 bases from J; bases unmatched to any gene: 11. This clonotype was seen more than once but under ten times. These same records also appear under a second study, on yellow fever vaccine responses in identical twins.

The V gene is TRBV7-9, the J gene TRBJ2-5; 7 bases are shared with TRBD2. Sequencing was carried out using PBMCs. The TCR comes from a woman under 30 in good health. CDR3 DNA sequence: TGTGCCAGCAGCCAGACCCCTAGCGGAAGTCAAGAGACCCAGTACTTC. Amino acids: CASSQTPSGSQETQYF.